A single sample gave rise to the 5 T cell receptor beta chains below, sequenced in a study of tumour-infiltrating T cells in Burkitt lymphoma. TCRdb keeps only in-frame clones here, not all; method: immunoSEQ multiplex PCR. The data hold around 6,600 clones, with approximately 87% observed a single time. Sequencing was done on a sample of tumor tissue. These TCRs come from a human donor with Burkitt lymphoma.

This CDR3 reads CASRPGQGYEQYF. In DNA form, the CDR3 reads TGTGCCAGCAGACCGGGACAGGGATACGAGCAGTACTTC. The chain has TRBV5-6 and TRBJ2-7; TRBD1 aligns across 9 bases. From germline, CDR1 is SGHDT and CDR2 YYEEEE. The CDR3 runs 13 residues. Losses at the gene ends were 5 bases for V and 4 bases for J; bases not matched to a gene: 4. Together with reference TRBV5-6 and TRBJ2-7, the CDR3 gives the full variable domain: DAGVTQSPTHLIKTRGQQVTLRCSPKSGHDTVSWYQQALGQGPQFIFQYYEEEERQRGNFPDRFSGHQFPNYSSELNVNALLLGDSALYLCASRPGQGYEQYFGPGTRLTVT.

The rearrangement links TRBV6-1 to TRBJ2-7, with 7 bases matching TRBD1. CDR1 and CDR2 (germline): MNHNS, SASEGT. The junction had 10 bases not matched to a gene; V was cut back by 2 bases and J by 0 bases. This CDR3 spans 17 amino acids. The chain's CDR3 is CASSELTGTASSYEQYF. The CDR3 DNA follows: TGTGCCAGCAGTGAACTCACCGGGACAGCGAGCTCCTACGAGCAGTACTTC.

The genes are TRBV11-2 and TRBJ2-3; 8 bases agree with TRBD2. CDR3 length: 15 residues. CDR1 is SGHAT, CDR2 FQNNGV, per germline. Trimming removed 1 base from V and 2 bases from J; junction bases left unmatched: 2. The CDR3 DNA is TGTGCCAGCAGCTTAGGTGGACTAGCCACAGATACGCAGTATTTT. This gives the protein CASSLGGLATDTQYF.

This clone appeared a single time. This chain joins TRBV5-6 and TRBJ2-5, with D unresolved. V dropped 2 bases and J dropped 5 bases, with 4 bases sitting between them. Germline assignment: CDR1 SGHDT and CDR2 YYEEEE. This CDR3 contains 11 residues. The CDR3 sequence is CASSLHETQYF. CDR3 nucleotide sequence: TGTGCCAGCAGCTTACACGAGACCCAGTACTTC.

The CDR3 nucleotides read TGCAGTGCTAGAGAAGTCTATGAGCAGTTCTTC. Amino acid sequence: CSAREVYEQFF. The gene calls are TRBV20-1 and TRBJ2-1; D not certain. The germline V gene has CDR1 DFQATT and CDR2 SNEGSKA (reference sequence). Trimming cost V 0 bases and J 8 bases, with 5 bases left between them. This CDR3 is 11 amino acids long.